This T cell receptor beta chain is from a study of blood T cell repertoires in COVID-19. Across the whole study: Samples representing acute and convalescent COVID-19 were sourced from the United States, Italy and Spain.

Here immunoSEQ multiplex PCR was the method, and the copy in TCRdb shows in-frame clones only, minus some. Of 90,000 to 100,000 clones listed, roughly 84% were seen once; the top ten hold 1.5% to 2.5%. Trimming removed 3 bases at V and 5 bases at J, with 13 bases between. The CDR3 has 13 amino acids. Germline V CDR1 and CDR2: DFQATT, SNEGSKA (reference sequence). The V call is TRBV20-1, the J call TRBJ2-5; unclear D gene. The TCR comes from a man between 65 and 80 years old with active or convalescent COVID-19. Sequencing input: peripheral blood. This CDR3 is CSASLRVVETQYF. Here the CDR3 DNA reads TGCAGTGCTAGTCTTCGGGTAGTCGAGACCCAGTACTTC.